These 9 T cell receptor beta chains were sequenced from one sample in a study of identical twins. TCRdb recomputed calls from the 5' RACE reads with MiXCR, one row per CDR3 protein. Of around 450,000 distinct CDR3 sequences listed, 14% are singletons. These records were also assigned to another study, of yellow fever vaccine responses in identical twins.

Sequenced input: CD4+ T cells sorted from blood. The origin of the receptors is a woman between 18 and 30 years old in good health.

The chain combines TRBV6-4 with TRBJ2-5; TRBD1 is a possible D gene (5 bases). V dropped 6 bases and J dropped 5 bases, with 16 bases sitting between them. The CDR3 loop spans 14 amino acids. CDR1 is MRHNA, CDR2 SNTAGT, per germline. The CDR3 bases are TGTGCCAGCAGCCAGGACACCGGATCGGAGACCCAGTACTTC. Translated: CASSQDTGSETQYF.

This clonotype was seen a handful of times. The rearrangement uses TRBV20-1 and TRBJ2-1; D unresolved. V was clipped by 6 bases and J by 1 base, with 7 bases between them. Germline V gene sequence: CDR1 DFQATT, CDR2 SNEGSKA (reference sequence). The CDR3 extends over 12 amino acids. CDR3 DNA sequence: TGCAGTGCAGCGCCTTCCTACAATGAGCAGTTCTTC. Residues: CSAAPSYNEQFF.

This clonotype turned up a few times. V and J are TRBV10-3 and TRBJ2-5; TRBD2 agrees at 9 bases. V lost 10 bases to trimming and J lost 4 bases; unmatched junction nucleotides: 7. The CDR3 spans 13 residues. CDR1 and CDR2 from the germline V gene are ENHRY and SYGVKD. CDR3 protein: CATLAGRGETQYF. Written as DNA, the CDR3 is TGTGCCACCCTAGCGGGGAGAGGAGAGACCCAGTACTTC.

This clonotype was detected only a few times. The chain recombines TRBV3-1 with TRBJ2-7; D uncertain. This CDR3 is built from 12 residues. V lost 4 bases and J 7 bases, leaving 11 bases between the germline ends. The V gene's germline CDR1 is LGHDT and CDR2 YNNKEL (reference sequence). The CDR3 spells CASSRNSGEQYF. In DNA, the CDR3 is TGTGCCAGCAGCCGAAACAGTGGGGAGCAGTACTTC.

This clonotype was counted between two and nine times. The rearrangement joins TRBV5-1 to TRBJ2-1, with a possible D match to TRBD2 (5 bases). This CDR3 region has 15 residues. Germline values: CDR1 SGHRS, CDR2 YFSETQ. V was trimmed by 5 bases and J by 0 bases, leaving 12 bases between them. The CDR3 here is CASRREPSSYNEQFF. The CDR3 DNA reads as TGCGCCAGCAGAAGGGAGCCCAGCTCCTACAATGAGCAGTTCTTC.

There are a few counts of this clonotype. The chain carries TRBV28 and TRBJ2-1; 7 bases match TRBD1. Germline values: CDR1 MDHEN, CDR2 SYDVKM. V lost 0 bases to trimming and J lost 7 bases; unmatched junction nucleotides: 6. The CDR3 length is 15 residues. In DNA form, the CDR3 reads TGTGCCAGCAGTTTATGGGGGCAGGGGGTAAATGAGCAGTTCTTC. Translating it yields CASSLWGQGVNEQFF.

The chain joins TRBV3-1 to TRBJ2-2; the match to TRBD1 covers 7 bases. Trimming took 5 bases from V and 4 from J; bases not matched to a gene: 4. Germline CDR1 and CDR2: LGHDT and YNNKEL (reference sequence). CDR3 length: 14 residues. This CDR3 reads CASSGDSFTGELFF. In nucleotides, the CDR3 is TGTGCCAGCAGCGGGGACAGCTTCACCGGGGAGCTGTTTTTT.

The sample holds a few counts of this clonotype. The J gene is TRBJ2-3, the V gene TRBV2; D is undetermined. The CDR3 is made up of 13 amino acids. CDR1 and CDR2 from the germline V gene are SNHLY and FYNNEI. Trimming removed 4 bases from V and 2 bases from J, with 7 bases in between. The CDR3 bases are TGTGCCAGCAGTGTTCAGAACACAGATACGCAGTATTTT. Encoded protein: CASSVQNTDTQYF.

This clonotype was seen repeatedly, ten times or more. This chain links TRBV6-5 with TRBJ2-4; no reliable D call. The CDR3 consists of 15 residues. V was shortened by 0 bases and J by 0 bases, with 6 bases between the two germline ends. CDR1 and CDR2 from the germline V gene are MNHEY and SVGAGI. CDR3 coding DNA: TGTGCCAGCAGTTACTCAAGATTAGCCAAAAACATTCAGTACTTC. This translates into CASSYSRLAKNIQYF.